The next 23 T cell receptor beta chains were all read from a single sample in a study of T cell changes during pregnancy in multiple sclerosis (dated by TCRdb to between 2018 and 2020). Libraries were prepared through the immunoSEQ multiplex PCR assay. TCRdb took over this immuneACCESS table, retaining in-frame rearrangements with V and J assigned. Such tables are incomplete; in checked studies, under half of the missing clones stem from an unresolved V gene, and the remainder is unexplained. The sample table holds 93,000 or so clones, of which 75% to 95% were seen once. The top ten hold under 0.95% of the sample. The input for sequencing was peripheral blood, taken before pregnancy. The source is a female donor with multiple sclerosis, enrolled in a pregnancy study.

For this clone: Here the CDR3 omits its conserved ending phenylalanine or tryptophan, so a read error is the likely source. The DNA is left out, because the CDR3 cannot be placed on it with certainty; the CDR3 is given as TCRdb lists it. V gene TRBV19 combines with J gene TRBJ2-7; the table assigns TRBD1, which was not confirmed against the DNA. Germline V gene lookup returns CDR1 LNHDA and CDR2 SQIVND (reference sequence). The CDR3 is made up of 10 amino acids, end residues included. The CDR3 here is CASLEDRVKL.

Turning to this clone: This same CDR3 is encoded by further DNA sequences in the sample. The V call is TRBV30, the J call TRBJ1-2; D is uncertain. This CDR3 region has 15 residues. V was pared by 3 bases and J by 2 bases, with 16 bases between. Germline values: CDR1 GTSNPN, CDR2 SVGIG (reference sequence). The DNA of the CDR3 is TGTGCCTGGAGAAACAGCCCAAGTTTAAACTATGGCTACACCTTC. Translated: CAWRNSPSLNYGYTF.

The genes are TRBV27 and TRBJ2-7; 7 bases fit TRBD2. The CDR3 totals 18 residues. Germline values: CDR1 MNHEY, CDR2 SMNVEV (reference sequence). The J segment lost 0 bases and the V segment lost 2 bases, leaving 13 bases of the junction unmatched. CDR3 sequence reads: CASSLRPGREGFSYEQYF. In DNA, the CDR3 is TGTGCCAGCAGTTTAAGACCGGGGAGGGAGGGTTTCTCCTACGAGCAGTACTTC.

This sequence joins TRBV23-1 and TRBJ2-5, with TRBD1 matching 8 bases. TRBV23-1 is treated as an ORF (open reading frame) with a function not yet certain. V shed 2 bases and J 5 bases; nucleotides not matched to a gene: 10. The CDR3 consists of 16 residues. The CDR3 DNA follows: TGCGCCAGCAGTCAAGGGTACAGGGGGAATTGGGAGACCCAGTACTTC. It specifies CASSQGYRGNWETQYF.

The V call is TRBV6-5, the J call TRBJ1-2; the D gene is possibly TRBD1 (5 bases). The ends were cut back, 0 bases at V and 4 bases at J, with 6 bases in the middle. The CDR3 consists of 13 residues. CDR1 MNHEY and CDR2 SVGAGI come from the germline V gene. The DNA of the CDR3 is TGTGCCAGCAGTTACTCAGGGGTCTATGGCTACACCTTC. It codes for CASSYSGVYGYTF.

V gene TRBV18 combines with J gene TRBJ2-5, with D possibly TRBD2 on 6 matching bases. V lost 4 bases, J lost 1 base, and 16 bases lay in between. The CDR3 loop spans 16 amino acids. Germline CDR1 and CDR2: KGHSH and LQKENI. CDR3 sequence reads: CASSRLEMWTQETQYF. For the CDR3, the DNA is TGTGCCAGCTCACGACTAGAAATGTGGACCCAAGAGACCCAGTACTTC.

This clone was seen only once. The V gene is TRBV6-5, the J gene TRBJ1-2, with D hard to call. Deletions cut 8 bases from V and 4 bases from J, with 14 bases between. Germline-derived CDR1 and CDR2 are MNHEY and SVGAGI. The CDR3 runs 13 residues. The CDR3 DNA reads TGTGCCAGCTCCGTTAACCGCGGCTATGGCTACACCTTC. Its protein is CASSVNRGYGYTF.

The chain recombines TRBV18 with TRBJ1-1; D call uncertain. Trimming removed 2 bases from V and 2 bases from J, with 12 bases in between. Germline V gene data show CDR1 as KGHSH and CDR2 as LQKENI. This CDR3 contains 15 residues. In DNA form, the CDR3 reads TGTGCCAGCTCACCAAAGGTGGCGGGTAACACTGAAGCTTTCTTT. The encoded protein is CASSPKVAGNTEAFF.

V usage is TRBV6-5 and J usage is TRBJ2-7, with TRBD1 identical over 9 bases. CDR3 length: 15 residues. J lost 0 bases, V lost 5 bases, and 5 bases had no gene match. Germline CDR1 MNHEY, CDR2 SVGAGI. CDR3 sequence reads: CASSRLQGASYEQYF. The CDR3 region has the DNA TGTGCCAGCAGTCGCTTACAGGGGGCCTCCTACGAGCAGTACTTC.

This chain links TRBV6-1 with TRBJ2-5; a weak D match, TRBD1 (6 bases). Germline V gene data show CDR1 as MNHNS and CDR2 as SASEGT. Trimming pared 2 bases from V and 4 bases from J, leaving 14 bases between. CDR3 length equals 15 residues. The CDR3 coding sequence is TGTGCCAGCAGTGAAATTACAGGGACGGGAGAGACCCAGTACTTC. The encoded protein is CASSEITGTGETQYF.

The V and J genes are TRBV4-3 and TRBJ2-2; 9 bases are a match to TRBD2. Germline V gives CDR1 LGHNA, CDR2 YSLEER. V trimming: 1 base; J trimming: 5 bases; junction bases outside the gene matches: 2. The CDR3 loop spans 15 amino acids. The DNA of the CDR3 is TGCGCCAGCAGCCAAGGCCTAGCGGGGACCGGGGAGCTGTTTTTT. Translating it yields CASSQGLAGTGELFF.

The chain is built from TRBV9 and TRBJ2-1; 10 bases match TRBD2. The CDR3 is 15 amino acids. The germline gives CDR1 SGDLS, CDR2 YYNGEE. J gave up 7 bases and V 4 bases, and 8 bases lay outside the gene matches. The CDR3 DNA reads TGTGCCAGCAGCTATCTAGCGGGAGAATGGAATGAGCAGTTCTTC. Translated: CASSYLAGEWNEQFF.

This clone has a single count. The CDR3 region has the DNA TGTGCCAGCAGCCAACAGGGAGGGGCCGGGGCTTTCTTT. Translation: CASSQQGGAGAFF. This rearrangement joins TRBV5-4 to TRBJ1-1, with D maybe TRBD1 (6 bases). The CDR3 loop spans 13 amino acids. Per the germline V gene, CDR1 is SGHNT and CDR2 is YYREEE (reference sequence). V lost 4 bases, J lost 11 bases, and 18 bases lay in between.

V is TRBV25-1 and J is TRBJ1-3; D may be TRBD1 (5 bases). This CDR3 has 17 amino acids. The V and J ends lost 3 bases and 0 bases respectively, with 15 bases between them. Per the germline V gene, CDR1 is MGHDK and CDR2 is SYGVNS. The CDR3 nucleotides read TGTGCCAGCAGTGAGGGAAGGGGATGGAGCTCTGGAAACACCATATATTTT. The encoded protein is CASSEGRGWSSGNTIYF.

A single count supports this clone. The chain links TRBV10-3 to TRBJ2-7; tentative D call: TRBD2 (6 bases). This CDR3 is 12 amino acids long. Germline V gene lookup returns CDR1 ENHRY and CDR2 SYGVKD. V was shortened by 6 bases and J by 0 bases, with 6 bases between the two germline ends. The CDR3 coding sequence is TGTGCCATCAGGACTAGCTCCTACGAGCAGTACTTC. Protein sequence: CAIRTSSYEQYF.

This sequence joins TRBV5-1 and TRBJ1-2; D perhaps matches TRBD1 (5 bases). Germline V gene data show CDR1 as SGHRS and CDR2 as YFSETQ. The CDR3 consists of 14 residues. V lost 0 bases, J lost 5 bases, and 11 bases lay in between. Written as DNA, the CDR3 is TGCGCCAGCAGCTTGGGCCAGGGCTGGTATGGCTACACCTTC. Amino acid sequence: CASSLGQGWYGYTF.

This chain joins TRBV18 and TRBJ2-3; 8 bases line up with TRBD1. The length of the CDR3 is 16 residues. Germline CDR1 reads KGHSH; CDR2 reads LQKENI. V lost 2 bases and J lost 4; bases outside the gene matches: 8. The CDR3 sequence: CASSPNTGGIADTQYF. The CDR3 bases are TGTGCCAGCTCACCAAACACAGGGGGTATCGCAGATACGCAGTATTTT.

This chain connects TRBV19 to TRBJ2-2; D gene uncertain. Germline V gene lookup returns CDR1 LNHDA and CDR2 SQIVND (reference sequence). V lost 5 bases, J lost 5 bases, and 6 bases lay in between. This CDR3 contains 12 residues. This chain's CDR3 is CASSFRTGELFF. CDR3 in DNA: TGTGCCAGTAGTTTCCGTACCGGGGAGCTGTTTTTT. The whole variable domain, filled in from reference TRBV19 and TRBJ2-2, reads DGGITQSPKYLFRKEGQNVTLSCEQNLNHDAMYWYRQDPGQGLRLIYYSQIVNDFQKGDIAEGYSVSREKKESFPLTVTSAQKNPTAFYLCASSFRTGELFFGEGSRLTVL.

The genes are TRBV19 and TRBJ2-7, with 9 bases fitting TRBD2. Germline CDR1 reads LNHDA; CDR2 reads SQIVND (reference sequence). The CDR3 covers 16 residues. The V and J ends lost 3 bases and 2 bases, in that order; junction bases with no gene match: 8. The CDR3 DNA reads as TGTGCCAGTAGTATCAGTCGACTAGCGGCGCCCTACGAGCAGTACTTC. It translates to CASSISRLAAPYEQYF.

This clone was observed a single time. CDR3 nucleotide sequence: TGCACCAGCTCTAAACCGGGACACCTAATCTCCTACAATGAGCAGTTCTTC. As protein: CTSSKPGHLISYNEQFF. The J gene is TRBJ2-1, the V gene TRBV1; TRBD1, the D gene given by the table, was not confirmed from the DNA. TRBV1 is an annotated pseudogene. This CDR3 has 17 amino acids.

V gene TRBV10-3 combines with J gene TRBJ2-7; TRBD1 matches at 8 bases. Per germline, CDR1 ENHRY and CDR2 SYGVKD. There are 13 residues in the CDR3. With 7 bases clipped from V and 6 bases from J, the junction kept 8 bases outside the gene matches. This CDR3 reads CAITGSGGGEQYF. CDR3 nucleotide sequence: TGTGCCATCACCGGATCAGGGGGCGGCGAGCAGTACTTC.

This clone was seen more than once but under ten times. This chain connects TRBV7-8 to TRBJ1-1; D is unresolved. Germline V lookup: CDR1 SGHVS, CDR2 FQNEAQ. Trimming removed 3 bases from V and 5 bases from J, with 10 bases in between. The CDR3 loop spans 13 amino acids. CDR3 DNA sequence: TGTGCCAGCAGCTTTCGGGTAGCAACTGAAGCTTTCTTT. Protein: CASSFRVATEAFF.

The chain carries TRBV2 and TRBJ2-1, with a weak D call TRBD2 (6 bases). The V end was cut by 4 bases, the J end by 2 bases, with 9 bases between. The CDR3 is made up of 14 amino acids. From germline, CDR1 is SNHLY and CDR2 FYNNEI. The CDR3 region is CASSGGETYNEQFF. The CDR3 DNA follows: TGTGCCAGCAGTGGGGGGGAGACCTACAATGAGCAGTTCTTC.